Listed below are T cell receptor beta chains from one sample, sequenced in a study of blood T cells in healthy people across ages. TCRdb used MiXCR to reprocess the 5' RACE reads, holding one entry per CDR3 protein. The sample gives 1.5 million or so distinct CDR3 sequences, 40% to 50% of which show up once; roughly 8.2% is in the top ten. Material: blood. The receptors shown here come from a woman aged 18-29 years in good health. CDR3s leave out the opening cysteine and the closing phenylalanine or tryptophan.

v_call cdr3_aa
TRBV27 ASSRRWINEKLF
TRBV3-1 ASSSLRTGRSGANVLT
TRBV7-9 ASSQLGTGANYGYT
TRBV12-3/TRBV12-4 ASSSLRGQGNSPLH
TRBV10-1 ASSAAGQSQAF
TRBV2 ATRRADTQY
TRBV4-2 ASSLEAGPKNIQY
TRBV6-6 ASSYSVPGYSYEQY
TRBV6-4 ASSDRGRSPLH
TRBV7-2 ATPSVNFRNLNTEAF
TRBV20-1 SAIQGGSYNEQF
TRBV12-3/TRBV12-4 ASSPLAGGAGHQPQH
TRBV7-2 ASSLARGGYNEQF
TRBV7-7 ASSLSLGANVLT
TRBV5-6 ASSIQGAQNQPQH
TRBV7-8 ASRVPEGDNSPLH
TRBV5-1 ASSRRQGYNEQY
TRBV7-2 ASSLDTSGSGQY
TRBV21-1 ASSKVGQGYNEQF
TRBV4-1 ASSPKFGTPYNEQY
TRBV10-2 ASSGGGSRTGPNGYT
TRBV4-2 ASSGLAEGTDTQY
TRBV20-1 SARDSSGRETQY
TRBV20-1 SARSPGGPGDTQY
TRBV6-5 ASSSRRVLGKPQH
TRBV6-5 ASSYSGTSGRGEQY
TRBV6-5 ASSYPGEAYEQY
TRBV15 ATSSGTSGTEQY
TRBV5-1 ASSLDGTGQGEQF
TRBV29-1 SGPEYNEQF
TRBV7-2 ASGKGTGYQPQH
TRBV28 ASSPLSGLGANVLT
TRBV5-1 AGSYGTGSNEQF
TRBV20-1 SVRGQETQY
TRBV18 ASSSTGPPFLYEQY